This T cell receptor beta chain was observed in a study of blood T cell repertoires in COVID-19. Study details: Sites across the United States, Italy and Spain contributed samples from acute and convalescent COVID-19. Nucleic acid was either cDNA or gDNA, and it came from T cells, B-cell-depleted T cells, or PBMCs.

Original processing notes: Reference gene primers were amplified, and this amplification served to estimate nucleated cell counts. TCRdb's table, derived via immunoSEQ multiplex PCR, lists solely in-frame clones and lacks some. D and trimming were read from the DNA, whereas the V and J calls and clone size are those reported in that table. The sample lists approximately 88,000 clones, roughly 80% seen once, with roughly 50% in the top ten. The V gene's germline CDR1 is LNHDA and CDR2 SQIVND (reference sequence). This CDR3 contains 13 residues. The V gene lost 6 bases and the J gene lost 0 bases, with 6 bases spanning the gap.

This chain connects TRBV19 to TRBJ2-1, with D maybe TRBD2 (6 bases). The sequenced sample consisted of peripheral blood. The sequence was obtained from a human donor in a cohort sampled during active COVID-19. The CDR3 DNA is TGTGCCAGTAGCGGGAGCTCCTACAATGAGCAGTTCTTC. Residues: CASSGSSYNEQFF.